Here is one T cell receptor beta chain with its context. The antigen remains undetermined. Libraries were prepared by immunoSEQ multiplex PCR; TCRdb keeps only in-frame clonotypes and omits some of them. The sample has roughly 160,000 clones; approximately 94% are singletons. The sample belongs to a study of T cell responses to AZD1222 COVID-19 vaccine. Overall study results and limits: The donors showed a predominance of white British ancestry and of females, with possible underestimation of clonal diversity. Spike-specific TCR depth and breadth grew after two AZD1222 doses. In all cases, repertoires were sampled only after the peak T cell response.

J was trimmed by 4 bases and V by 3 bases; bases with no gene match: 13. CDR1 SNHLY and CDR2 FYNNEI come from the germline V gene. The CDR3 is 18 residues long. This TCR was sampled from an adult in good health. This specimen was peripheral blood, taken on day 0 of AZD1222 vaccination. The chain combines TRBV2 with TRBJ2-3; 10 nucleotides match TRBD2. CDR3 sequence (DNA): TGTGCCAGCAGTGAGTCACTAGCGGGAAGGGTCATGGCAGATACGCAGTATTTT. Encoded protein: CASSESLAGRVMADTQYF.